The sequence of this T cell receptor (beta chain) was determined in a study of control samples from healthy donors and cancer patients. The length of the CDR3 is 15 residues. From germline, CDR1 is KGHSH and CDR2 LQKENI. Trimming removed 3 bases from V and 2 bases from J; junction bases left unmatched: 5. The data were produced by immunoSEQ multiplex PCR, yet TCRdb's version contains in-frame clones alone and is incomplete. The data show some 150,000 clones, with around nine tenths seen just once and over 4.5% held by the top ten. The chain recombines TRBV18 with TRBJ1-1; 8 bases are a match to TRBD1. The sequenced sample was blood. The receptor was derived from a man younger than 45 in good health. CDR3 coding DNA: TGTGCCAGCTCACCCGACAGGGGTGTTAACACTGAAGCTTTCTTT. As protein: CASSPDRGVNTEAFF.